Below, one T cell receptor (beta chain) is given with its context. These data are taken from a study of CD8 T cells in Susac syndrome. The authors reverse transcribed roughly 0.5 to 1 ug RNA with random hexamers. An immunoSEQ multiplex PCR generated amplified TCR beta CDR3 products spanning 54 Vbeta and 13 Jbeta. TCRdb itself ran the immunoSEQ multiplex PCR reads through MiXCR, one entry per CDR3 protein. The sample has roughly 200,000 distinct CDR3 sequences, 85% to 95% seen once. The TEMRA cells underwent FACS enrichment, while the CD8+ and CD4+ T cells underwent negative isolation. The CDR3 is made up of 13 amino acids. In germline, CDR1 is MNHEY, CDR2 SMNVEV (reference sequence). Trimming took 5 bases from V and 4 from J, leaving 11 bases between them.

The sequencing sample was made of CD4+ T cells from PBMCs. V and J are TRBV27 and TRBJ1-2; no reliable D call. The TCR was taken from a human donor in good health. The CDR3 sequence is CASSPDGPYGYTF. The DNA of the CDR3 is TGTGCCAGCAGTCCGGACGGACCCTATGGCTACACCTTC.